This TCR beta chain stems from a study of identical twins. Study-level findings and limits: Invariant MAIT and iNKT cells could partly confound zero-insertion analyses. It was out-of-frame TCR alpha sharing in monozygotic twins that models underestimated.

Trimming took 3 bases from V and 5 from J; bases not matched to a gene: 7. The V gene's germline CDR1 is DFQATT and CDR2 SNEGSKA (reference sequence). The CDR3 length is 14 residues. This clonotype was picked up a small number of times. No antigen is known for it. TCRdb re-called the 5' RACE reads through MiXCR, storing one row per CDR3 protein. Counted here are roughly 570,000 distinct CDR3 sequences, over 8.5% occurring once; the ten biggest clones make up around 3%. The sample also formed part of further work on yellow fever vaccine responses in identical twins.

The chain uses TRBV20-1 and TRBJ1-2, with TRBD1 identical over 9 bases. The receptor was derived from a woman between 18 and 30 years old in good health. Sequencing used PBMCs. In DNA, the CDR3 is TGCAGTGCTAGTGCACAGGGGGCAGTATATGGCTACACCTTC. Its translation is CSASAQGAVYGYTF.